Each of the 27 T cell receptor beta chains below was sequenced from the same sample in a study of cytomegalovirus exposure and HLA in healthy donors. PCR primers comprised 60 Vbeta and 13 Jbeta primers. Only in-frame clones appear in the TCRdb table, and some are missing; sequencing was by immunoSEQ multiplex PCR. This table holds 95,000 to 110,000 clones, 74% found once. Sequenced: PBMCs. Receptors were obtained from a woman in her 40s in good health and CMV-seropositive.

The chain has TRBV29-1 and TRBJ2-7; 8 nucleotides line up with TRBD1. The V segment lost 3 bases and the J segment 4 bases; nucleotides outside the gene matches: 5. The germline V gene has CDR1 SQVTM and CDR2 ANQGSEA. The CDR3 is 13 residues long. CDR3 nucleotides: TGCAGCGTTGATTCGGACAGGGAGTACGAGCAGTACTTC. It encodes CSVDSDREYEQYF.

The V call is TRBV28, the J call TRBJ1-3, with D possibly TRBD1 on 5 matching bases. The CDR3 has 16 residues. The V gene lost 5 bases and the J gene lost 4 bases, with 18 bases spanning the gap. From germline, CDR1 is MDHEN and CDR2 SYDVKM. CDR3 sequence reads: CASSLRFRASGNTIYF. CDR3 DNA: TGTGCCAGCAGTCTTAGGTTCAGGGCGTCCGGAAACACCATATATTTT.

The J gene is TRBJ2-7, the V gene TRBV5-1; 10 bases match TRBD1. Germline CDR1 is SGHRS and CDR2 is YFSETQ. This CDR3 contains 15 residues. V lost 1 base to trimming and J lost 3 bases; unmatched junction nucleotides: 4. CDR3 nucleotides: TGCGCCAGCAGCTTGACGACAGGGGGCATCTACGAGCAGTACTTC. Its protein is CASSLTTGGIYEQYF. Looking up the rest from reference TRBV5-1 and TRBJ2-7 gives the full variable domain: KAGVTQTPRYLIKTRGQQVTLSCSPISGHRSVSWYQQTPGQGLQFLFEYFSETQRNKGNFPGRFSGRQFSNSRSEMNVSTLELGDSALYLCASSLTTGGIYEQYFGPGTRLTVT.

This clone occurred a few times. The chain joins TRBV5-4 to TRBJ2-4; 7 positions agree with TRBD1. This CDR3 is built from 16 residues. Germline CDR1 and CDR2: SGHNT and YYREEE (reference sequence). Germline trimming cut 0 bases from V and 1 base from J; bases unmatched to any gene: 4. CDR3 sequence (DNA): TGTGCCAGCAGCTTGGCCCAGGGGGTCGCCAAAAACATTCAGTACTTC. Residues: CASSLAQGVAKNIQYF.

The chain joins TRBV5-1 to TRBJ1-5; D is perhaps TRBD1 (6 bases). Germline CDR1 reads SGHRS; CDR2 reads YFSETQ. The CDR3 is 15 amino acids. The V gene lost 5 bases and the J gene lost 1 base, with 13 bases spanning the gap. CDR3 bases: TGCGCCAGCAGACCCGGGACAACGAGCAATCAGCCCCAGCATTTT. It specifies CASRPGTTSNQPQHF.

The V call is TRBV2, the J call TRBJ2-3; 9 bases fit TRBD2. The trim removed 8 bases at V and 3 bases at J, leaving 9 bases unmatched. This CDR3 region has 15 residues. In germline, CDR1 is SNHLY, CDR2 FYNNEI. DNA for the CDR3: TGTGCCAGCCGAAGCCTAGCGGGGTCGACAGATACGCAGTATTTT. This encodes CASRSLAGSTDTQYF.

The chain employs TRBV6-5 and TRBJ1-1; tentatively, D is TRBD1 (5 bases). The germline CDR1 and CDR2 sequences are MNHEY and SVGAGI. Trimming removed 0 bases from V and 1 base from J, with 9 bases in between. The CDR3 is 15 residues long. CDR3 in DNA: TGTGCCAGCAGTTACTCTGGGACTGGGAACACTGAAGCTTTCTTT. Translating gives CASSYSGTGNTEAFF.

The genes are TRBV6-1 and TRBJ2-5; TRBD2 matches 8 bases. Germline V gene data show CDR1 as MNHNS and CDR2 as SASEGT. This CDR3 is built from 14 residues. V shed 7 bases and J 5 bases; nucleotides not matched to a gene: 9. DNA of the CDR3: TGTGCCAGCACCTCGGGGGGGGGAGGGGAGACCCAGTACTTC. This encodes CASTSGGGGETQYF.

J is TRBJ1-5 and V is TRBV6-6; TRBD1 matches at 11 bases. The CDR3 runs to 16 residues. CDR1 is MNHNY, CDR2 SVGAGI, per germline (reference sequence). J lost 4 bases, V lost 2 bases, and 4 bases had no gene match. The CDR3 here is CASSYRGQGVNQPQHF. In DNA form, the CDR3 reads TGTGCCAGCAGTTACAGGGGACAGGGGGTAAATCAGCCCCAGCATTTT.

The chain recombines TRBV5-6 with TRBJ1-3, with D tentatively TRBD1 (6 bases). The CDR3 is 15 residues long. Germline-derived CDR1 and CDR2 are SGHDT and YYEEEE. With 6 bases removed from V and 3 bases from J, the gap between germline ends came to 16 bases. This CDR3 reads CASTWKQGFGNTIYF. CDR3 sequence (DNA): TGTGCCAGCACCTGGAAACAGGGTTTTGGAAACACCATATATTTT.

This clone has just one count. The chain recombines TRBV5-1 with TRBJ1-4; TRBD1 matches at 7 bases. The CDR3 loop spans 15 amino acids. V was clipped by 6 bases and J by 6 bases; unmatched bases: 11. Germline values: CDR1 SGHRS, CDR2 YFSETQ. This CDR3 reads CASTYLGQPHEKLFF. The CDR3 bases are TGCGCCAGCACATACTTGGGACAGCCCCATGAAAAACTGTTTTTT.

The gene calls are TRBV10-3 and TRBJ2-7; possible D gene TRBD2, 6 bases. V lost 3 bases, J lost 0 bases, and 18 bases lay in between. The CDR3 has 17 amino acids. Germline CDR1 reads ENHRY; CDR2 reads SYGVKD. The CDR3 DNA sequence: TGTGCCATCAGTGAAACAGCGGGCAGGGCGAGCTCCTACGAGCAGTACTTC. Encoded protein: CAISETAGRASSYEQYF.

This sequence joins TRBV19 and TRBJ1-2; D possibly corresponds to TRBD1 (6 bases). In germline, CDR1 is LNHDA, CDR2 SQIVND (reference sequence). Trimming took off 9 bases at V and 8 bases at J, with 16 bases between the two ends. There are 12 residues in the CDR3. This chain's CDR3 is CASITGPGGYTF. In nucleotides, the CDR3 is TGTGCCAGCATTACAGGGCCAGGCGGCTACACCTTC.

The V and J genes are TRBV7-9 and TRBJ1-5, with D maybe TRBD1 (6 bases). With 5 bases removed from V and 5 bases from J, the gap between germline ends came to 10 bases. This CDR3 is 13 amino acids long. CDR1 and CDR2 from the germline V gene are SEHNR and FQNEAQ (reference sequence). The CDR3 region is CASSPQGYQPQHF. CDR3 sequence (DNA): TGTGCCAGCAGCCCCCAGGGGTATCAGCCCCAGCATTTT. Combining the CDR3 with reference TRBV7-9 and TRBJ1-5 gives the whole variable domain DTGVSQNPRHKITKRGQNVTFRCDPISEHNRLYWYRQTLGQGPEFLTYFQNEAQLEKSRLLSDRFSAERPKGSFSTLEIQRTEQGDSAMYLCASSPQGYQPQHFGDGTRLSIL.

This clone has a single count. The chain employs TRBV4-2 and TRBJ1-5, with TRBD1 matching over 7 bases. The V gene end was trimmed by 2 bases and the J gene end by 5 bases; junction bases not matched to a gene: 6. Per the germline V gene, CDR1 is LGHNA and CDR2 is YNFKEQ. This CDR3 has 15 residues. CDR3 nucleotide sequence: TGTGCCAGCAGCCAAAAGGGGCAGGGGGATCAGCCCCAGCATTTT. Translated: CASSQKGQGDQPQHF.

The chain is built from TRBV29-1 and TRBJ1-4, with 7 bases identical to TRBD1. This CDR3 has 13 amino acids. Germline V lookup: CDR1 SQVTM, CDR2 ANQGSEA. V lost 7 bases to trimming and J lost 0 bases; unmatched junction nucleotides: 2. The CDR3, as DNA: TGCAGCGGACAGGGAGCAACTAATGAAAAACTGTTTTTT. The encoded protein is CSGQGATNEKLFF.

This chain uses TRBV6-1 with TRBJ2-4, with TRBD2 matching 7 bases. This CDR3 spans 15 amino acids. CDR1 and CDR2 (germline): MNHNS, SASEGT. V dropped 0 bases and J dropped 1; count of bases not matched to a gene: 0. In nucleotides, the CDR3 is TGTGCCAGCAGTGAAGCCGGGGGGGCCAAAAACATTCAGTACTTC. Amino acids: CASSEAGGAKNIQYF.

V gene TRBV7-2 combines with J gene TRBJ2-3; D not certain. CDR3 length: 13 amino acids. From germline, CDR1 is SGHTA and CDR2 FQGNSA. V lost 3 bases and J 4 bases, leaving 8 bases between the germline ends. The CDR3 DNA reads as TGTGCCAGCAGCTTGGCAGGCGCAGATACGCAGTATTTT. Its protein product is CASSLAGADTQYF.

The gene calls are TRBV15 and TRBJ2-7; 8 bases match TRBD2. Germline V CDR1 and CDR2: LNHNV, YYDKDF (reference sequence). The CDR3 consists of 15 residues. V trimming: 2 bases; J trimming: 3 bases; junction bases outside the gene matches: 6. The CDR3 sequence is CATSRPGLVGYEQYF. The DNA for the CDR3 is TGTGCCACCAGCAGACCGGGACTAGTGGGCTACGAGCAGTACTTC. The full variable domain, rest sourced from reference TRBV15 and TRBJ2-7, is DAMVIQNPRYQVTQFGKPVTLSCSQTLNHNVMYWYQQKSSQAPKLLFHYYDKDFNNEADTPDNFQSRRPNTSFCFLDIRSPGLGDTAMYLCATSRPGLVGYEQYFGPGTRLTVT.

The V and J genes are TRBV18 and TRBJ2-5; tentatively, D is TRBD2 (5 bases). The CDR3 covers 17 residues. Trimming stripped 0 bases from V and 1 base from J, with 15 bases between. The germline V gene has CDR1 KGHSH and CDR2 LQKENI. The CDR3 spells CASSPPNGVYFQETQYF. In nucleotides, the CDR3 is TGTGCCAGCTCACCACCTAACGGGGTCTACTTCCAAGAGACCCAGTACTTC.

The chain links TRBV6-5 to TRBJ1-2; TRBD1 matches 8 bases. Germline values: CDR1 MNHEY, CDR2 SVGAGI. The CDR3 runs to 14 residues. V was clipped by 6 bases and J by 6 bases; unmatched bases: 9. The CDR3 spells CASRGRTGNDGYTF. In DNA, the CDR3 is TGTGCCAGCAGGGGCAGGACAGGGAATGATGGCTACACCTTC.

This clone is a singleton in its sample. The rearrangement links TRBV6-1 to TRBJ1-1; D is uncertain. V was clipped by 1 base and J by 0 bases, with 9 bases between them. CDR3 length: 15 residues. Germline loops: CDR1 MNHNS, CDR2 SASEGT. The CDR3 nucleotides read TGTGCCAGCAGTGAAGGAACCACAATGAACACTGAAGCTTTCTTT. The encoded protein is CASSEGTTMNTEAFF.

V usage is TRBV5-4 and J usage is TRBJ1-2; 8 bases are shared with TRBD1. CDR1 and CDR2 from the germline V gene are SGHNT and YYREEE (reference sequence). V shed 2 bases and J 4 bases; nucleotides not matched to a gene: 4. There are 14 residues in the CDR3. CDR3 protein: CASSFDRGGYGYTF. The CDR3, as DNA: TGTGCCAGCAGCTTTGACAGGGGCGGCTATGGCTACACCTTC. Combining the CDR3 with reference TRBV5-4 and TRBJ1-2 gives the whole variable domain ETGVTQSPTHLIKTRGQQVTLRCSSQSGHNTVSWYQQALGQGPQFIFQYYREEENGRGNFPPRFSGLQFPNYSSELNVNALELDDSALYLCASSFDRGGYGYTFGSGTRLTVV.

The gene calls are TRBV6-1 and TRBJ1-5; unclear D gene. The CDR3 spans 13 residues. Germline values: CDR1 MNHNS, CDR2 SASEGT. V dropped 7 bases and J dropped 0 bases, with 7 bases sitting between them. The CDR3 DNA is TGTGCCAGCACCGTAAATAGCAATCAGCCCCAGCATTTT. Protein: CASTVNSNQPQHF.

This clone was counted only a few times. The gene calls are TRBV10-3 and TRBJ2-5; maybe TRBD1 (6 bases). V lost 10 bases and J 0 bases, leaving 15 bases between the germline ends. Germline V CDR1 and CDR2: ENHRY, SYGVKD. This CDR3 comprises 14 residues. CDR3 DNA: TGTGCCACCAGGGATGGACAGAACCAAGAGACCCAGTACTTC. Its translation is CATRDGQNQETQYF.

The V call is TRBV5-6, the J call TRBJ1-2; 9 bases align to TRBD1. The V and J ends lost 3 bases and 1 base, in that order; junction bases with no gene match: 4. CDR3 size: 15 residues. Germline V gives CDR1 SGHDT, CDR2 YYEEEE. In DNA form, the CDR3 reads TGTGCCAGCAGCTATGACAGGGGGAATAACTATGGCTACACCTTC. It translates to CASSYDRGNNYGYTF. Full variable domain (outside the CDR3, taken from reference TRBV5-6 and TRBJ1-2): DAGVTQSPTHLIKTRGQQVTLRCSPKSGHDTVSWYQQALGQGPQFIFQYYEEEERQRGNFPDRFSGHQFPNYSSELNVNALLLGDSALYLCASSYDRGNNYGYTFGSGTRLTVV.

The rearrangement links TRBV7-9 to TRBJ1-2; D unresolved. This CDR3 comprises 14 residues. Looked up from germline, CDR1 is SEHNR and CDR2 is FQNEAQ (reference sequence). The V end was cut by 0 bases, the J end by 4 bases, with 9 bases between. In DNA, the CDR3 is TGTGCCAGCAGCTTAGCGCTAGCATCCTATGGCTACACCTTC. Its translation: CASSLALASYGYTF.